Listed below are T cell receptor beta chains from one sample, sequenced in a study of blood T cell repertoires in COVID-19. Produced via immunoSEQ multiplex PCR; TCRdb's table is partial and in-frame only. The sample shows about 500,000 clones, approximately 88% of them seen only once. Material: peripheral blood. These receptors all come from a woman aged 50 to 60 with COVID-19, enrolled during active disease. CDR3s include the opening cysteine and the closing phenylalanine or tryptophan. Each record gives: D gene, V gene, clone size, J gene, CDR3 protein, CDR3 DNA. D genes are given only for firm matches. Part of the rows lack a size; the others show once, few, many or a class for expanded clones.

.	TRBV28	.	TRBJ1-6	CASSPPRASPLHF	TGTGCCAGCAGTCCCCCCAGGGCTTCACCCCTCCACTTT
.	TRBV10-3	once	TRBJ1-5	CAITSGVEQPQHF	TGTGCCATCACCTCGGGGGTAGAACAGCCCCAGCATTTT
.	TRBV11-2	.	TRBJ2-2	CASSGRVGREAGELFF	TGTGCCAGCAGCGGGCGGGTTGGCAGGGAGGCCGGGGAGCTGTTTTTT
TRBD1	TRBV24-1	.	TRBJ2-2	CATSFLGTVTGELFF	TGTGCCACCAGTTTCCTCGGGACAGTCACCGGGGAGCTGTTTTTT
TRBD2	TRBV5-1	.	TRBJ2-1	CASSLDASGGPEQFF	TGCGCCAGCAGCTTGGATGCTAGCGGGGGGCCAGAGCAGTTCTTC
.	TRBV11-2	.	TRBJ2-7	CASSLDPQVYEQYF	TGTGCCAGCAGCTTAGATCCACAGGTCTACGAGCAGTACTTC
.	TRBV3-1/TRBV3-2	.	TRBJ2-5	CASSQPNRAQETQYF	TGTGCCAGCAGCCAACCCAATCGAGCCCAAGAGACCCAGTACTTC
.	TRBV5-1	.	TRBJ2-2	CASSLEVRPWELFF	TGCGCCAGCAGCTTGGAAGTCAGGCCCTGGGAGCTGTTTTTT
TRBD1	TRBV2	.	TRBJ2-3	CAGRAGGPDTQYF	TGTGCCGGCCGAGCAGGGGGTCCAGATACGCAGTATTTT
TRBD1	TRBV24-1	.	TRBJ1-3	CATSWGTGTIYF	TGTGCCACCAGCTGGGGGACAGGCACCATATATTTT
TRBD1	TRBV29-1	once	TRBJ2-5	CSAGTGGETQYF	TGCAGCGCCGGAACAGGGGGTGAGACCCAGTACTTC
.	TRBV20-1	once	TRBJ1-1	CRGVGGAEAFF	TGCAGGGGGGTCGGGGGAGCTGAAGCTTTCTTT
TRBD1	TRBV28	.	TRBJ1-2	CASSSDRGDGYTF	TGTGCCAGCAGCTCGGACAGGGGGGATGGCTACACCTTC
TRBD2	TRBV11-1	.	TRBJ2-1	CASSLEPSGAGNEQFF	TGTGCCAGCAGCTTAGAGCCTAGCGGGGCGGGGAATGAGCAGTTCTTC
.	TRBV18	.	TRBJ2-7	CASSPTGESGEQYF	TGTGCCAGCTCACCAACGGGGGAGTCGGGCGAGCAGTACTTC
.	TRBV5-4	.	TRBJ1-2	CASSLGQGMGGYTF	TGTGCCAGCAGCTTGGGCCAGGGGATGGGGGGCTACACCTTC
.	TRBV7-2	.	TRBJ1-6	CASSYQGKNSPLHF	TGTGCCAGCAGCTACCAGGGGAAAAATTCACCCCTCCACTTT
.	TRBV2	.	TRBJ2-3	CASGGGASADTQYF	TGTGCCAGCGGAGGGGGGGCATCAGCAGATACGCAGTATTTT
TRBD2	TRBV20-1	.	TRBJ2-5	CSASRLAGAQETQYF	TGCAGTGCTAGTAGGCTAGCGGGGGCCCAAGAGACCCAGTACTTC
.	TRBV6-2/TRBV6-3	.	TRBJ1-3	CASSHGGRRSGNTIYF	TGTGCCAGCAGTCACGGGGGACGGCGCTCTGGAAACACCATATATTTT
TRBD2	TRBV7-9	.	TRBJ2-3	CASSFWLAGSWGDTDTQYF	TGTGCCAGCAGCTTTTGGCTAGCGGGCTCCTGGGGGGACACAGATACGCAGTATTTT
TRBD1	TRBV5-1	.	TRBJ1-6	CASSFLMTGGLKGSPLHF	TGCGCCAGCAGCTTCTTAATGACAGGGGGCCTAAAGGGTTCACCCCTCCACTTT
.	TRBV24-1	.	TRBJ2-3	CATSDAFTVQYF	TGTGCCACCAGTGACGCCTTCACGGTGCAGTATTTT
.	TRBV9	.	TRBJ2-3	CASSSGDTQYF	TGTGCCAGCAGTTCGGGAGATACGCAGTATTTT
TRBD1	TRBV19	.	TRBJ1-2	CASSIYLGTGYTNYGYTF	TGTGCCAGTAGTATATACCTTGGGACAGGCTATACTAACTATGGCTACACCTTC
.	TRBV24-1	.	TRBJ2-1	CATGGELNNEQFF	TGTGCCACCGGAGGGGAATTAAACAATGAGCAGTTCTTC
.	TRBV18	.	TRBJ2-7	CASSPPGRDRRYEQYF	TGTGCCAGCTCACCACCGGGTCGGGATCGCCGCTACGAGCAGTACTTC
TRBD2	TRBV3-1/TRBV3-2	.	TRBJ2-7	CASTRSGGKTYEQYF	TGTGCCAGCACTCGAAGCGGGGGGAAGACCTACGAGCAGTACTTC
.	TRBV29-1	.	TRBJ2-2	CSAARSGVGGELFF	TGCAGCGCCGCGAGGTCAGGGGTCGGGGGGGAGCTGTTTTTT
.	TRBV24-1	.	TRBJ1-2	CATSVLQGNYGYTF	TGTGCCACCAGTGTCCTACAGGGTAACTATGGCTACACCTTC
.	TRBV7-2	.	TRBJ2-5	CASSFGDSWETQYF	TGTGCCAGCAGCTTTGGGGACTCGTGGGAGACCCAGTACTTC
TRBD2	TRBV9	once	TRBJ2-3	CASSVASGGGAPTDTQYF	TGTGCCAGCAGCGTAGCCTCTGGCGGGGGGGCGCCTACAGATACGCAGTATTTT
.	TRBV25-1	.	TRBJ2-1	CASFGYANEQFF	TGTGCCAGTTTCGGGTATGCCAATGAGCAGTTCTTC
TRBD2	TRBV12-5	.	TRBJ2-4	CASGASLAGGPRAKNIQYF	TGTGCTAGTGGTGCCAGCCTAGCGGGGGGGCCCAGGGCCAAAAACATTCAGTACTTC
TRBD2	TRBV6-5	.	TRBJ2-4	CASSLLGGVIQYF	TGTGCCAGCAGTCTCCTTGGGGGGGTCATTCAGTACTTC
TRBD1	TRBV30	few	TRBJ1-6	CAWTSTGPGNSPLHF	TGTGCCTGGACCTCGACAGGGCCTGGAAATTCACCCCTCCACTTT
TRBD1	TRBV2	.	TRBJ1-5	CASSEHRGAVQPQHF	TGTGCCAGCAGTGAGCACAGGGGAGCGGTTCAGCCCCAGCATTTT
TRBD2	TRBV2	.	TRBJ2-7	CASTGPFGGTYEQYF	TGTGCCAGCACCGGCCCTTTCGGGGGGACCTACGAGCAGTACTTC
.	TRBV4-2	.	TRBJ1-2	CASSQDGAGLTF	TGTGCCAGCAGCCAAGATGGAGCAGGGCTGACCTTC
TRBD1	TRBV5-1	.	TRBJ1-2	CASSLDPDRGPGGYTF	TGCGCCAGCAGCTTGGACCCAGACAGGGGGCCTGGTGGCTACACCTTC
.	TRBV7-9	.	TRBJ2-7	CASSSPGYEQYF	TGTGCCAGCAGCTCTCCGGGATACGAGCAGTACTTC
TRBD1	TRBV2	few	TRBJ1-1	CASTSKGTANTEAFF	TGTGCCAGCACCTCTAAAGGGACAGCGAACACTGAAGCTTTCTTT
.	TRBV3-1/TRBV3-2	.	TRBJ2-7	CASSQGGLTYEQYF	TGTGCCAGCAGCCAAGGAGGGCTGACCTACGAGCAGTACTTC
TRBD2	TRBV24-1	.	TRBJ2-1	CATSDFSGGTPDEQFF	TGTGCCACCAGTGATTTTTCGGGGGGTACCCCCGATGAGCAGTTCTTC
TRBD1	TRBV28	few	TRBJ1-1	CASSFLRTGATNTEAFF	TGTGCCAGCAGTTTCTTAAGGACAGGGGCTACGAACACTGAAGCTTTCTTT
TRBD2	TRBV6-2/TRBV6-3	once	TRBJ2-1	CASSVFSPSGGLYNEQFF	TGTGCCAGCAGTGTCTTCTCCCCTAGCGGAGGGCTCTACAATGAGCAGTTCTTC
.	TRBV24-1	.	TRBJ1-2	CATSAAGGWYGYTF	TGTGCCACCAGTGCCGCGGGTGGCTGGTATGGCTACACCTTC
TRBD1	TRBV5-4	.	TRBJ1-2	CASRPGTGWVGYTF	TGTGCCAGCAGACCCGGGACAGGCTGGGTTGGCTACACCTTC
.	TRBV7-2	.	TRBJ2-5	CASSLAGTVGGETQYF	TGTGCCAGCAGCTTAGCGGGGACGGTTGGAGGGGAGACCCAGTACTTC
TRBD2	TRBV9	.	TRBJ2-5	CASSAADGRGAQETQYF	TGTGCCAGCAGCGCCGCCGATGGGCGGGGGGCACAAGAGACCCAGTACTTC